Below, one TCR beta chain is given with its context. Antigen unknown. The data were taken from a study of shared clonotypes between healthy human individuals. Here immunoSEQ multiplex PCR was the method, and the copy in TCRdb shows in-frame clones only, minus some. The profile shows about 470,000 clones, about four fifths of them singletons. Whole-study findings and limits: Sampling covered nothing but blood. Tissue TCR repertoires likely differ from those found in blood.

The germline V gene encodes CDR1 LNHNV and CDR2 YYDKDF (reference sequence). This CDR3 is 17 amino acids long. Trimming cost V 2 bases and J 8 bases; bases outside gene matches: 10. Recent vaccinations or acute infections were absent in the healthy HIV-negative adult donors. All donors were Caucasian adults living in Nashville, Tennessee. The sequencing sample was made of PBMCs. The rearrangement uses TRBV15 and TRBJ1-4, with 11 positions matching TRBD1. This sequence originates from a woman aged 40 to 50 in good health. Some clones in this sample may be carry-over from other donors' samples. In DNA, the CDR3 is TGTGCCACCAGCAGACCGGGGACAGGGGGTCTTGGGGAAAAACTGTTTTTT. Protein: CATSRPGTGGLGEKLFF.